The sequence of this T cell receptor beta chain was determined in a study of Ad26.COV2.S vaccination and SARS-CoV-2 variants. Indicated treatment: about 20 received Ad26.COV2.S at low or high dose, single or two shots; about 5 received placebo; per-sample allocation not given. The samples were gathered on day 63 after the first injection of vaccine or placebo. The germline V gene encodes CDR1 MNHEY and CDR2 SVGEGT. The CDR3 covers 15 residues. V was pared by 6 bases and J by 6 bases, with 9 bases of the junction left unmatched. Clones were read by immunoSEQ multiplex PCR, and TCRdb kept only the in-frame ones, dropping some. The sample shows about 350,000 clones, approximately 86% of them seen only once.

Material: peripheral blood, obtained in a trial of Ad26.COV2.S vaccine versus placebo. The sequence came from a person aged 18-60 years who received the Ad26.COV2.S COVID-19 vaccine or a placebo. The gene calls are TRBV6-2 or TRBV6-3 and TRBJ1-5; 9 bases line up with TRBD1. As DNA, the CDR3 is TGTGCCAGCAGCAATACAGGGGGCGCGGGTCAGCCCCAGCATTTT. As protein: CASSNTGGAGQPQHF.